The clone carrying this TCR beta chain came up once. This record comes from a study of cytomegalovirus exposure and HLA in healthy donors. The PCR employed 60 Vbeta primers together with 13 Jbeta primers. Produced via immunoSEQ multiplex PCR; TCRdb's table is partial and in-frame only. The profile shows tens of thousands of clones, 77% of them singletons. The clonotype was recovered from a man between 50 and 59 years old in good health and CMV-seropositive. Material: PBMCs.

The CDR3 region is CASSIQGGPYNEQFF. In DNA form, the CDR3 reads TGTGCCAGTAGTATACAGGGGGGCCCCTACAATGAGCAGTTCTTC. V and J are TRBV19 and TRBJ2-1, with D perhaps matching TRBD1 (7 bases). CDR3 size: 15 residues. In germline, CDR1 is LNHDA, CDR2 SQIVND (reference sequence). V lost 2 bases to trimming and J lost 2 bases, with 10 bases between them.